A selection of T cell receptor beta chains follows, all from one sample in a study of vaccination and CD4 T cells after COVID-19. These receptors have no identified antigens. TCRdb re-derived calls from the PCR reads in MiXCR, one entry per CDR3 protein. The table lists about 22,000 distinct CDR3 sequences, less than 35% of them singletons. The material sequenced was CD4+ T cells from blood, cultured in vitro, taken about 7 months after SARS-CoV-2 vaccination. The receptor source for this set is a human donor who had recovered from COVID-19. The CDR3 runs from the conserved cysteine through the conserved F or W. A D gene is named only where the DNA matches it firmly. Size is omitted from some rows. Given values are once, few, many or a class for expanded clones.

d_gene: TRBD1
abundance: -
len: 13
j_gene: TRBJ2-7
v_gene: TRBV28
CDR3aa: CATGTGDTYEQYF
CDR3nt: TGTGCCACCGGGACAGGCGATACCTACGAGCAGTACTTC

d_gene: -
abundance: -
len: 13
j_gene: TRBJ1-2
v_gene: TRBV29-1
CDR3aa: CSVDREGIAGYTF
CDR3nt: TGCAGCGTTGATCGAGAGGGGATAGCTGGCTACACCTTC

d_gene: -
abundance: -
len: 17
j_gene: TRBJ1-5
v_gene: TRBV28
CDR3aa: CASSSPTLTGGNQPQHF
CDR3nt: TGTGCCAGCAGTTCCCCAACCCTTACAGGAGGCAATCAGCCCCAGCATTTT

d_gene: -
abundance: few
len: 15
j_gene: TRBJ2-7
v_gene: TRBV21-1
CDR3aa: CASRPSGRALYEQYF
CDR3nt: TGTGCCAGCAGGCCTAGCGGGAGGGCCCTGTACGAGCAGTACTTC

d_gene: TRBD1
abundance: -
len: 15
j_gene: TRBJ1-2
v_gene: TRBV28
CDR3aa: CASRRGGSYDYGYTF
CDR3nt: TGTGCCAGCAGACGAGGGGGCTCGTACGACTATGGCTACACCTTC

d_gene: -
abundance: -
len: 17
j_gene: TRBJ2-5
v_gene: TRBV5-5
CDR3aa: CASSLGPSGGGQETQYF
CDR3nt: TGTGCCAGCAGCTTGGGGCCTAGCGGAGGGGGCCAAGAGACCCAGTACTTC

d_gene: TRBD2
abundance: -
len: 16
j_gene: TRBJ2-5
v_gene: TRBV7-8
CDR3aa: CASSQGLAGDLETQYF
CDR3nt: TGTGCCAGCAGCCAGGGACTAGCGGGAGATCTAGAGACCCAGTACTTC

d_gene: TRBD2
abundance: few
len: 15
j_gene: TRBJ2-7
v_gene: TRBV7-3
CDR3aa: CASSSGLAGDYEQYF
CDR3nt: TGTGCCAGCAGCTCTGGACTAGCGGGGGACTACGAGCAGTACTTC

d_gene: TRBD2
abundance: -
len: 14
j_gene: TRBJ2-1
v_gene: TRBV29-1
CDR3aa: CSSRGLAVHNEQFF
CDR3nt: TGCAGCTCGCGAGGACTAGCGGTCCACAATGAGCAGTTCTTC

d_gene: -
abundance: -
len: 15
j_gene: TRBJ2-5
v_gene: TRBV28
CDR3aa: CASSLIGLLEETQYF
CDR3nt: TGTGCCAGCAGTTTAATAGGACTACTGGAAGAGACCCAGTACTTC

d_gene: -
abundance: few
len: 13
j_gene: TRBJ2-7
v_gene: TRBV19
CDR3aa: CASSNPISYEQYF
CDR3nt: TGTGCCAGTAGTAACCCCATCTCCTACGAGCAGTACTTC

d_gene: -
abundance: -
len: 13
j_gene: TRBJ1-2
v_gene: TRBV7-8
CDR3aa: CASSLRIGYGYTF
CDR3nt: TGTGCCAGCAGCTTAAGGATCGGTTATGGCTACACCTTC

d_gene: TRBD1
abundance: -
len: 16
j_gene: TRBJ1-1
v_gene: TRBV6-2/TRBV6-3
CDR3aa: CASSYRTGGVNTEAFF
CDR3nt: TGTGCCAGCAGTTACCGGACAGGGGGAGTGAACACTGAAGCTTTCTTT

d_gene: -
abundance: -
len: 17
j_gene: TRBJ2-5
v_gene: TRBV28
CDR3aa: CASSLSFGRGFGETQYF
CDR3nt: TGTGCCAGCAGTTTATCGTTCGGGCGTGGATTTGGGGAGACCCAGTACTTC

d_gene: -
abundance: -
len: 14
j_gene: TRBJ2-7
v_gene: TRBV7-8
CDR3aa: CASSPGRLGYEQYF
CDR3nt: TGTGCCAGCAGCCCAGGACGTCTAGGGTACGAGCAGTACTTC

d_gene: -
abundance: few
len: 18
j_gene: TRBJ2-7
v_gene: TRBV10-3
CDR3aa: CAITDHQGTSHSSYEQYF
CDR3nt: TGTGCCATCACTGACCACCAGGGAACTAGCCATAGCTCCTACGAGCAGTACTTC

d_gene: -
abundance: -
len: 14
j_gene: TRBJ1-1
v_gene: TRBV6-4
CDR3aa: CASSYLPENTEALF
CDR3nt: TGTGCCAGCAGTTACTTACCCGAGAACACTGAAGCTCTCTTT

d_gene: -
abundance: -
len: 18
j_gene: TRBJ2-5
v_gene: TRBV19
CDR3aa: CASSSRSGSGSLGETQYF
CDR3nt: TGTGCCAGTAGTAGCCGATCGGGGAGCGGGTCCTTAGGTGAGACCCAGTACTTC

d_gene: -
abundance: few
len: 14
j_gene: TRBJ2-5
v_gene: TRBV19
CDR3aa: CASSPGAGQETQYF
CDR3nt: TGTGCCAGTAGTCCCGGCGCGGGACAAGAGACCCAGTACTTC

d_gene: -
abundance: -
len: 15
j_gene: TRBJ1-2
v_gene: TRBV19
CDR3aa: CASSIDGSGIYGYTF
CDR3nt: TGTGCCAGTAGTATAGACGGGAGCGGGATCTATGGCTACACCTTC

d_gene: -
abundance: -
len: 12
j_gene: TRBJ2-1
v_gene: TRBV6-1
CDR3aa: CAIRRDPNEQFF
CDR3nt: TGTGCCATCCGACGGGACCCCAATGAGCAGTTCTTC

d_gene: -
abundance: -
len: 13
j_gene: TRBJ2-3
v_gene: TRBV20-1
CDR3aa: CSARISSTDTQYF
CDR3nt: TGCAGTGCGCGTATCTCGTCAACAGATACGCAGTATTTT

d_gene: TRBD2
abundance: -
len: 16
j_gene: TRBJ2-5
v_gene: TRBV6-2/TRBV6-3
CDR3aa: CASTPPFGRAQETQYF
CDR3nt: TGTGCCAGCACTCCTCCCTTCGGGAGGGCCCAAGAGACCCAGTACTTC

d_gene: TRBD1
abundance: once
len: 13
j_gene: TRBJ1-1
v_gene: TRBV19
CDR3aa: CASSQDRGLEAFF
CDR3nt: TGTGCCAGTAGCCAGGACAGGGGGCTTGAAGCTTTCTTT

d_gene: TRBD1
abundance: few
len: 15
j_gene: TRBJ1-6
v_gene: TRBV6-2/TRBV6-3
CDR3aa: CASSYSQGAVSPLHF
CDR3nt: TGTGCCAGCAGTTACTCACAGGGGGCCGTTTCACCCCTCCACTTT

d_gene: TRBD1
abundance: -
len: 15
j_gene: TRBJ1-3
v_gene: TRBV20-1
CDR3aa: CSAEVRDRGGNTIYF
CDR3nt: TGCAGTGCTGAAGTCCGGGACAGGGGTGGAAACACCATATATTTT

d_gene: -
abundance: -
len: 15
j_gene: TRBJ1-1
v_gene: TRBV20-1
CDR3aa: CSASGQLTVNTEAFF
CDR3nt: TGCAGTGCTAGCGGTCAGCTTACCGTGAACACTGAAGCTTTCTTT

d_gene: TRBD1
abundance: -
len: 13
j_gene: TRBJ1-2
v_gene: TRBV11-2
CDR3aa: CASSPGQGYGYTF
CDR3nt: TGTGCCAGCAGCCCGGGACAGGGCTATGGCTACACCTTC

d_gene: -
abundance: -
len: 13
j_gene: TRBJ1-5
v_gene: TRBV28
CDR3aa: CASKITGFQPQHF
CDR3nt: TGTGCCAGCAAAATCACAGGGTTTCAGCCCCAGCATTTT

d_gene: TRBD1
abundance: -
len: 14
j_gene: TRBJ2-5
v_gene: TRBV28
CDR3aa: CASYRQGAKETQYF
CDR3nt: TGTGCCAGCTACCGACAGGGGGCGAAGGAGACCCAGTACTTC

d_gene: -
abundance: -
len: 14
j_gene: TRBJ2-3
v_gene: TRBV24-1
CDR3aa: CASSGTSLTDTQYF
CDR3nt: TGTGCCTCGTCCGGGACATCGCTCACAGATACGCAGTATTTT

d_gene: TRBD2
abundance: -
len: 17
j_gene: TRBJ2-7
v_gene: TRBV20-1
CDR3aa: CSARDQVRSGISYEQYF
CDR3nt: TGCAGTGCTAGAGATCAGGTGCGTAGCGGGATCTCCTACGAGCAGTACTTC

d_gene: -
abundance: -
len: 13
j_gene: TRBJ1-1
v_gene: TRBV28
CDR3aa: CASSATGYTEAFF
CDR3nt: TGTGCCAGCAGTGCTACAGGGTACACTGAAGCTTTCTTT

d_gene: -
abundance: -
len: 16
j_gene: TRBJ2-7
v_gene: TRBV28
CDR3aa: CASSPGRGRLIYEQYF
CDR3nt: TGTGCCAGCAGCCCGGGCAGGGGACGGCTTATATACGAGCAGTACTTC

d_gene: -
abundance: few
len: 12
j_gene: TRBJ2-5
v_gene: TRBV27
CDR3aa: CASAGFGETQYF
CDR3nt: TGTGCCAGCGCGGGATTTGGGGAGACCCAGTACTTC

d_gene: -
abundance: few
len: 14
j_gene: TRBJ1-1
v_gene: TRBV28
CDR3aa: CASSSPSMNTEAFF
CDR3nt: TGTGCCAGCAGTTCACCCTCAATGAACACTGAAGCTTTCTTT

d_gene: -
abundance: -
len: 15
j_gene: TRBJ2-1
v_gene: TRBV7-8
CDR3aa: CASTVGGTGNNEQFF
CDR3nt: TGTGCCAGCACCGTGGGCGGGACGGGGAACAATGAGCAGTTCTTC

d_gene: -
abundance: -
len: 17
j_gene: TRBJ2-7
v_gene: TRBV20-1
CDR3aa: CSARDRDSVTISYEQYF
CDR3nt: TGCAGTGCTAGAGATCGGGATAGCGTAACCATCTCCTACGAGCAGTACTTC

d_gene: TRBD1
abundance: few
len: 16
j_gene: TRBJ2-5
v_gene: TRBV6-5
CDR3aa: CASSSTWDRRRETQYF
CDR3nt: TGTGCCAGCAGTTCAACCTGGGACAGAAGGAGGGAGACCCAGTACTTC

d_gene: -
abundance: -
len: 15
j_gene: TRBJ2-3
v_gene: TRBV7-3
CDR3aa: CASSSRRGGADTQYF
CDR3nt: TGTGCCAGCAGCTCCCGGAGGGGGGGGGCAGATACGCAGTATTTT

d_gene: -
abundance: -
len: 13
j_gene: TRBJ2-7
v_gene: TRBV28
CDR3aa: CASRLLSDHEQYF
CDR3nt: TGTGCCAGCAGGCTCCTTAGCGACCACGAGCAGTACTTC

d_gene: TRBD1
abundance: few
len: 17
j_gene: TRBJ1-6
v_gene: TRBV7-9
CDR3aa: CASSPGTGRDAKSPLHF
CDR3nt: TGTGCCAGCAGCCCGGGGACAGGGAGGGATGCTAAGTCACCCCTCCACTTT

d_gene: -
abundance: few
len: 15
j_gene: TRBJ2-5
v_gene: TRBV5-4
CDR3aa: CASSLGGGGGETQYF
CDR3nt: TGTGCCAGCAGCTTGGGCGGAGGGGGAGGGGAGACCCAGTACTTC

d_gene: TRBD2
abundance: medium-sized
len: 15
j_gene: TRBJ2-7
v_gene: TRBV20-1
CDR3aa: CSASLAGVGRVEQYF
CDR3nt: TGCAGTGCTAGTTTGGCGGGAGTAGGAAGGGTCGAGCAGTACTTC

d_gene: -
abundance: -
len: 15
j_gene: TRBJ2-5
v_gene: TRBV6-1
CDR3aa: CASSPPRGHRETQYF
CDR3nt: TGTGCCAGCAGCCCCCCAAGGGGCCATAGAGAGACCCAGTACTTC

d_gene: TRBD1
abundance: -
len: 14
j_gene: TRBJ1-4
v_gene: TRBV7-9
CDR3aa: CASSHGQGSQKLFF
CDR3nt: TGTGCCAGCAGCCACGGACAGGGCTCTCAAAAACTGTTTTTT

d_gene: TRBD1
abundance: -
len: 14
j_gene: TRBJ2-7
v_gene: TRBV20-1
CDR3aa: CSAEEPGQGYEQYF
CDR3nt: TGCAGTGCCGAAGAACCGGGACAGGGTTACGAGCAGTACTTC

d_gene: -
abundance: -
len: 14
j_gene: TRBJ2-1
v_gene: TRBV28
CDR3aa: CATSTGNRLDEQFF
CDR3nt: TGTGCCACCTCCACAGGGAATAGGTTGGATGAGCAGTTCTTC

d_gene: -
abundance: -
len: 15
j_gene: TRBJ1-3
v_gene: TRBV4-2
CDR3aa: CASSQDEGSGNTIYF
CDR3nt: TGTGCCAGCAGCCAAGATGAAGGGAGCGGAAACACCATATATTTT

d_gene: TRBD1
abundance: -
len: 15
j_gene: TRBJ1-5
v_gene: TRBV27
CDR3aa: CASRKEGASVQPQHF
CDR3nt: TGTGCCAGCAGAAAAGAGGGGGCAAGTGTTCAGCCCCAGCATTTT

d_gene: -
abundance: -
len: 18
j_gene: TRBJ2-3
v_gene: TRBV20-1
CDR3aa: CSVFSLGGALTSTDTQYF
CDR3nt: TGCAGTGTGTTCTCTCTGGGGGGGGCGCTGACTAGCACAGATACGCAGTATTTT

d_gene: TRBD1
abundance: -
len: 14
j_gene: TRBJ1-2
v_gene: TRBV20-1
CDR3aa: CSATWTGGADGYTF
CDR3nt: TGCAGTGCAACTTGGACAGGGGGCGCGGATGGCTACACCTTC

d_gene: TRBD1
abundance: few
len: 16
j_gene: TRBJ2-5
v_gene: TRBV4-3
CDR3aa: CASSPGRDRGGETQYF
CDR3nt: TGCGCCAGCAGCCCGGGCCGGGACAGGGGGGGAGAGACCCAGTACTTC

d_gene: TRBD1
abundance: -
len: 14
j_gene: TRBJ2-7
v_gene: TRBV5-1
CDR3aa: CASSPGTGGNEQYF
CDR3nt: TGCGCCAGCAGTCCCGGGACAGGGGGAAACGAGCAGTACTTC

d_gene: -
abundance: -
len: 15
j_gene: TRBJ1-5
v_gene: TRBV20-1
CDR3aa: CSAREGPRLEKPQHF
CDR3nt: TGCAGTGCTAGAGAGGGACCGCGATTAGAGAAGCCCCAGCATTTT

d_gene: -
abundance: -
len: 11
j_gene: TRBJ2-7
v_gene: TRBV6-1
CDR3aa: CASSGYDEQYF
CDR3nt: TGTGCCAGCAGTGGTTACGACGAGCAGTACTTC

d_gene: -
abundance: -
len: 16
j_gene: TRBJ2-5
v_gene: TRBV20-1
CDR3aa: CSAPSPTSPYQETQYF
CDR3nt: TGCAGTGCTCCCTCCCCAACGTCACCGTACCAAGAGACCCAGTACTTC

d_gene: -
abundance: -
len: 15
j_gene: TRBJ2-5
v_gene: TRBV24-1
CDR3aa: CATSDSGHGKETQYF
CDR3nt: TGTGCCACCAGTGACTCGGGACATGGAAAAGAGACCCAGTACTTC

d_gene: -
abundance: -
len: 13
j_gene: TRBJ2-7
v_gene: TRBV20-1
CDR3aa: CSARGLQVYEQYF
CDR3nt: TGCAGTGCTAGGGGGTTACAAGTTTACGAGCAGTACTTC

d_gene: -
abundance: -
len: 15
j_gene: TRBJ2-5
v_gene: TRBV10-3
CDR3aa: CAISEKFGGQETQYF
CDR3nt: TGTGCCATCAGTGAGAAGTTTGGGGGCCAAGAGACCCAGTACTTC